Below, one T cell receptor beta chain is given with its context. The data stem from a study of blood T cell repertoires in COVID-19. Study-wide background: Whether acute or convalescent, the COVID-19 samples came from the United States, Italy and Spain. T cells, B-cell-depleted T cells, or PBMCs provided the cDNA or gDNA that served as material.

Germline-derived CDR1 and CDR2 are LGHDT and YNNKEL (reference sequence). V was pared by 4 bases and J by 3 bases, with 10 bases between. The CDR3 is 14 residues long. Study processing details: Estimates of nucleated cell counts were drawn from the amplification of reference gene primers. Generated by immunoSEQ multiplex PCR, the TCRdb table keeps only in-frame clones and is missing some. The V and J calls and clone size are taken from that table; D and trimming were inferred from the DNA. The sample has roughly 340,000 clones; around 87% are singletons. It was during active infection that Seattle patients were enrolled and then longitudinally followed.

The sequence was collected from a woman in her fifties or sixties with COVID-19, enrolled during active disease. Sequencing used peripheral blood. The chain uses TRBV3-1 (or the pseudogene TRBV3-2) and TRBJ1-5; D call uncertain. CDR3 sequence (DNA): TGTGCCAGCAGCCTCGGTGAGTTCAATCAGCCCCAGCATTTT. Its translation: CASSLGEFNQPQHF.